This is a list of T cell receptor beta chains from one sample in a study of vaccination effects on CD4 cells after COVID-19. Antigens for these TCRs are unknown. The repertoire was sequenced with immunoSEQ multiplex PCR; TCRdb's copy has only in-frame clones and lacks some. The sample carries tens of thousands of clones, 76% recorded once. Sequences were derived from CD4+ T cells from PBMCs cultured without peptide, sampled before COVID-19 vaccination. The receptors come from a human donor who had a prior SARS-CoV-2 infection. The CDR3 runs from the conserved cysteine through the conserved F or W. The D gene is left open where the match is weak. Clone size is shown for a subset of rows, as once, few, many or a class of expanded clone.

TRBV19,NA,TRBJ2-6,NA,TGTGCCAGTAGTCGAAGGGGAGCGATCTCTGGGGCCAACGTCCTGACTTTC,CASSRRGAISGANVLTF
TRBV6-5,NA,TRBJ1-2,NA,TGTGCCAGCAGTCTACAGGGTCTTAACTATGGCTACACCTTC,CASSLQGLNYGYTF
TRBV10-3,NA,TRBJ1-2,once,TGTGCCATCAGTGAGTCCCAAGGGACATATGGCTACACCTTC,CAISESQGTYGYTF
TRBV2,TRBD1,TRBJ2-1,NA,TGTGCCAGCAGGGACAGGGGCGATGAGCAGTTCTTC,CASRDRGDEQFF
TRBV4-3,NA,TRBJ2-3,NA,TGCGCCAGCAGCCAAACCGGTAGGGATGATACGCAGTATTTT,CASSQTGRDDTQYF
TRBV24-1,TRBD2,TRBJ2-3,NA,TGTGCCACCAGTGATACCGGGACTAGCGGGAGGTACACAGATACGCAGTATTTT,CATSDTGTSGRYTDTQYF
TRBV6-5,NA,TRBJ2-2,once,TGTGCCAGTAGGGGGAGGGGGCTAGACACCGGGGAGCTGTTTTTT,CASRGRGLDTGELFF
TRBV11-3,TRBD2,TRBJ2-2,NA,TGTGCCAGCAGCTCGGGACTAGCGGGAGAAGCGTCCGGGGAGCTGTTTTTT,CASSSGLAGEASGELFF
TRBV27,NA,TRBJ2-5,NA,TGTGCCAGCAGGCAGAGGGGCTCGACAGCGGCCCAGGAGACCCAGTACTTC,CASRQRGSTAAQETQYF
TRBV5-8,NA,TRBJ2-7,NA,TGTGCCAGCAGCGTCAGGGGATTATCCTACGAGCAGTACTTC,CASSVRGLSYEQYF
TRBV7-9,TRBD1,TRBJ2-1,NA,TGTGCCAGCAGATGGGGGACAGGGAAGGATGAGCAGTTCTTC,CASRWGTGKDEQFF
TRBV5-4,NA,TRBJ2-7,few,TGTGCCAGCAGCCTAAACCCCCGGGGGAGTACCTACGAGCAGTACTTC,CASSLNPRGSTYEQYF
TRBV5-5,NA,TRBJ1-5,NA,TGTGCCAGCGAAGCTGTAATAGGGACCAATCAGCCCCAGCATTTT,CASEAVIGTNQPQHF
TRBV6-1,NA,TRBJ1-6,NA,TGTGCCAGCAGTGAAACCCGCGGGGACTCACCCCTCCACTTT,CASSETRGDSPLHF
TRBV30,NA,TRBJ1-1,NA,TGTGCCTGGAGGGTAGGGTCTCTTCGACAGAACACTGAAGCTTTCTTT,CAWRVGSLRQNTEAFF
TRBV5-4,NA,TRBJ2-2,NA,TGTGCCAGCAGCTTGTACGGACAGAACACCGGGGAGCTGTTTTTT,CASSLYGQNTGELFF
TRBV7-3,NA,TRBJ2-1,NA,TGTGCCAGCAGCCCCGAGGGGACCTCCTACAATGAGCAGTTCTTC,CASSPEGTSYNEQFF
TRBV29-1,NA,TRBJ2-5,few,TGCAGCGCCTCGGACTGGCTCCTAGAGACCCAGTACTTC,CSASDWLLETQYF
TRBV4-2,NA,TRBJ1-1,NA,TGTGCCAGCAGCCAAGGAGTGGGGGGTACTGAAGCTTTCTTT,CASSQGVGGTEAFF
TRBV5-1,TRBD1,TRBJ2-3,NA,TGCGCCAGCAGCTTAAAACCGACGATTCTGACAGGGGGCACAGATACGCAGTATTTT,CASSLKPTILTGGTDTQYF
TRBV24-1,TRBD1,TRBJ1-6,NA,TGTGCCACCAGTGATTTGGGAACGGACAGGGGGAATTCACCCCTCCACTTT,CATSDLGTDRGNSPLHF
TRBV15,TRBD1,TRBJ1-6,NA,TGTGCCACCAGCAGCGATTGGACAGGGAAAAGATCACCCCTCCACTTT,CATSSDWTGKRSPLHF
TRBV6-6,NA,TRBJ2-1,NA,TGTGCCAGCAGTATCCGGACGGCCAATTCCTACAATGAGCAGTTCTTC,CASSIRTANSYNEQFF
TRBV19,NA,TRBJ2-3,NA,TGTGCCAGTAGTATATTTGGACCGCAAGCGATACATACGCAGTATTTT,CASSIFGPQAIHTQYF
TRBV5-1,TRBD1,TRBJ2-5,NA,TGCGCCAGCAGCTTTACCACGGGGACAGGGGTGGCGGAGACCCAGTACTTC,CASSFTTGTGVAETQYF
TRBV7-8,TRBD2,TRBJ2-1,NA,TGTGCCAGCAGCCGCCCGTTAGCGGGGGTAAACAATGAGCAGTTCTTC,CASSRPLAGVNNEQFF
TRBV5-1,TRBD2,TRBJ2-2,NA,TGCGCCAGCAGCTTGCCCCTAGCGGTTAAGAGGACCGGGGAGCTGTTTTTT,CASSLPLAVKRTGELFF
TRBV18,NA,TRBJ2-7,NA,TGTGCCAGCACCTCCACCCGGGCCGAGGGATCTTACGAGCAGTACTTC,CASTSTRAEGSYEQYF
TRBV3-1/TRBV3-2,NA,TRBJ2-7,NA,TGTGCCAGCAGCCAAGTACAGGGCGTCCACGAGCAGTACTTC,CASSQVQGVHEQYF
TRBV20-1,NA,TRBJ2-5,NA,TGCAGTGCTCCACAAGAGACCCAGTACTTC,CSAPQETQYF
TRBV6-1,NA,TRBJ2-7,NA,TGTGCCAGCAGTCCGGATAGGTGGCACGAGCAGTACTTC,CASSPDRWHEQYF
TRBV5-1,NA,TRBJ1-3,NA,TGCGCCAGCAGCTTGGTACCCGGAAACACCATATATTTT,CASSLVPGNTIYF
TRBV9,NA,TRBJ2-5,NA,TGTGCCAGCAGCGTATCCTCGCGGGAGACCCAGTACTTC,CASSVSSRETQYF
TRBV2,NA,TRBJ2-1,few,TGTGCCAGCAGTTCACGTTTAAGCTCCTACAATGAGCAGTTCTTC,CASSSRLSSYNEQFF
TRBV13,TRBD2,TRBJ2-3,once,TGTGCCAGCAGCTTGCGACTAGCGGGGACAATAGATACGCAGTATTTT,CASSLRLAGTIDTQYF
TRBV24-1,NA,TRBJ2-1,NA,TGTGCCACCAGTGATACGGGGAGGTCCTACAATGAGCAGTTCTTC,CATSDTGRSYNEQFF
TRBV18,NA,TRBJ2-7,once,TGTGCCAGCTCCCAAGACTACGAGCAGTACTTC,CASSQDYEQYF
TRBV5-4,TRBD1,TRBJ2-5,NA,TGTGCCAGCAGCTTTACAGGGGACGAGACCCAGTACTTC,CASSFTGDETQYF
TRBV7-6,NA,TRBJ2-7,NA,TGTGCCAGCAGCCCCCGGGCAGTCCACGGTGACGGGGAGCAGTACTTC,CASSPRAVHGDGEQYF
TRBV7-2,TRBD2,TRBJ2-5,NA,TGTGCCAGCAACCTAGCGGGGGGGAGTGAGACCCAGTACTTC,CASNLAGGSETQYF
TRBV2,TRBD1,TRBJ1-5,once,TGTGCCAGCATGCCCGGGGACAGGGCCATCAAGCCCCAGCATTTT,CASMPGDRAIKPQHF
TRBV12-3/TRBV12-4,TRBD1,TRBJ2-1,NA,TGTGCCAGCAGTCTACAGGGGGCGGGTGAGCAGTTCTTC,CASSLQGAGEQFF
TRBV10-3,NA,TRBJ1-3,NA,TGTGCCATCAGAGAGACAGCATCTGGAAACACCATATATTTT,CAIRETASGNTIYF
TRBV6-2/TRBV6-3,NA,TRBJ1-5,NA,TGTGCCAGCAGTTACTTTGAGGATCAGCCCCAGCATTTT,CASSYFEDQPQHF
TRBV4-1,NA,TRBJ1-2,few,TGCGCCAGCAGCCAACTCCCAAGACGAGGGGATAACTATGGCTACACCTTC,CASSQLPRRGDNYGYTF
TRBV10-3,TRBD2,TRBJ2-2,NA,TGTGCCATCAGTGAGTCTCCGGGAGGAGACACCGGGGAGCTGTTTTTT,CAISESPGGDTGELFF
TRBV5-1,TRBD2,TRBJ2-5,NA,TGCGCCAGCAGCTTGGGACTAGCGGGGCAAGAGACCCAGTACTTC,CASSLGLAGQETQYF
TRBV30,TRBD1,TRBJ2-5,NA,TGTGCCTGGAGACCAGGGGGAAAGACCCAGTACTTC,CAWRPGGKTQYF
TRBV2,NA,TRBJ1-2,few,TGTGCCAGCAGCCCCGACGGCATCTATGGCTACACCTTC,CASSPDGIYGYTF
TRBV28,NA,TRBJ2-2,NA,TGTGCCAGCAGTTCAGGGGGGCCCAACGGGGAGCTGTTTTTT,CASSSGGPNGELFF
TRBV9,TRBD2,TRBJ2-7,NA,TGTGCCAGCAGCTTCGGACTAGATCCATCCCACGAGCAGTACTTC,CASSFGLDPSHEQYF